This TCR beta chain is from a study of neurological immune-mediated disorders. The V segment lost 5 bases and the J segment 8 bases; nucleotides outside the gene matches: 7. Per germline, CDR1 SEHNR and CDR2 FQNEAQ (reference sequence). CDR3 length: 14 amino acids. The time point was: longitudinal time-point 3. The cDNA was produced through 5'RACE with 10-nucleotide random UMIs. TCRdb passed the 5' RACE reads through MiXCR, listing each CDR3 protein once. Of some 80,000 distinct CDR3 sequences in the sample, 3.5% to 4.5% were seen once. This clonotype appeared many times. The source of this sequence is a woman aged 60 to 75 with multiple sclerosis. The chain employs TRBV7-9 and TRBJ1-3; 9 positions match TRBD1. Material: PBMCs. As DNA, the CDR3 is TGTGCCAGCAGCCCTACGGGACAGGGTGACACCATATATTTT. Translation: CASSPTGQGDTIYF.